The 20 T cell receptor beta chains presented below share a single source sample, sequenced in a study of CD8 T cells in ankylosing spondylitis. MiXCR, applied by TCRdb to the 5' RACE reads, yields one record per CDR3 protein. The repertoire holds about 88,000 distinct CDR3 sequences, about 27% seen once, with roughly three fifths in the top ten. What was sequenced was blood, either unsorted or a sorted T cell fraction (not recorded which). Receptor source: a male donor with ankylosing spondylitis or in good health (not recorded which).

V and J are TRBV27 and TRBJ2-2, with 8 bases that match TRBD1. This CDR3 has 14 amino acids. Germline CDR1 reads MNHEY; CDR2 reads SMNVEV (reference sequence). V lost 5 bases to trimming and J lost 6 bases; unmatched junction nucleotides: 5. CDR3 sequence (DNA): TGTGCCAGCAGTGGACAGGGTCACCCCGGGGAGCTGTTTTTT. It is translated as CASSGQGHPGELFF.

This chain links TRBV5-1 with TRBJ2-3; D remains unclear. The germline V and J ends were trimmed by 1 base and 4 bases, with 7 bases remaining between them. Germline CDR1 is SGHRS and CDR2 is YFSETQ. This CDR3 region has 13 residues. Here the CDR3 reads CASSLTYADTQYF. CDR3 nucleotides: TGCGCCAGCAGCTTGACGTACGCAGATACGCAGTATTTT.

The chain is built from TRBV5-1 and TRBJ1-4; 8 nucleotides agree with TRBD1. The CDR3 is made up of 15 amino acids. Germline values: CDR1 SGHRS, CDR2 YFSETQ. Germline trimming cut 4 bases from V and 8 bases from J; bases unmatched to any gene: 10. The CDR3 DNA reads TGCGCCAGCAGCCTAAACAGGGGGAGCATGGAAAAACTGTTTTTT. It specifies CASSLNRGSMEKLFF.

Only a few counts were recorded for this clonotype. This chain uses TRBV6-1 with TRBJ1-1, with 8 bases that match TRBD1. The ends lost 3 bases at V and 6 bases at J; junction bases unmatched: 3. Germline loops: CDR1 MNHNS, CDR2 SASEGT. The CDR3 is 13 residues long. The CDR3 loop reads CASSERDRPEAFF. The CDR3 nucleotides read TGTGCCAGCAGTGAGAGGGACAGGCCTGAAGCTTTCTTT.

This clonotype appeared a few times. The chain recombines TRBV15 with TRBJ2-3, with 12 bases fitting TRBD1. The CDR3 consists of 20 residues. The germline gives CDR1 LNHNV, CDR2 YYDKDF (reference sequence). Trimming removed 2 bases from V and 1 base from J; junction bases left unmatched: 13. The CDR3 here is CATSRTSGTGGTWGTDTQYF. In DNA, the CDR3 is TGTGCCACCAGCAGAACGTCCGGGACAGGGGGCACATGGGGCACAGATACGCAGTATTTT.

The rearrangement links TRBV24-1 to TRBJ2-3; no firm D call. The CDR3 is made up of 14 amino acids. Germline-derived CDR1 and CDR2 are KGHDR and SFDVKD. Trimming cost V 4 bases and J 2 bases, with 9 bases left between them. The CDR3 sequence is CATSDTRYTDTQYF. CDR3 in DNA: TGTGCCACCAGTGACACCCGATACACAGATACGCAGTATTTT.

This chain joins TRBV19 and TRBJ2-2; D not resolved. CDR3 size: 15 residues. The germline V and J ends were trimmed by 1 base and 6 bases, with 12 bases remaining between them. CDR1 LNHDA and CDR2 SQIVND come from the germline V gene (reference sequence). CDR3 sequence (DNA): TGTGCCAGTAGTATAGTCGGGTTGCGATCCGGGGAGCTGTTTTTT. It translates to CASSIVGLRSGELFF.

V and J are TRBV24-1 and TRBJ2-4, with D perhaps being TRBD1 or TRBD2 (5 bases each). Trimming cost V 7 bases and J 5 bases, with 20 bases left between them. This CDR3 has 16 amino acids. CDR1 and CDR2 from the germline V gene are KGHDR and SFDVKD. CDR3: CATRARDAAEQNIQYF. Here the CDR3 DNA reads TGTGCCACCAGGGCCCGGGACGCGGCCGAGCAAAACATTCAGTACTTC.

In this sample, this clonotype turned up a few times. Sequence at one end of the junction differs from germline and may be a read error. V gene TRBV27 combines with J gene TRBJ1-2; possibly TRBD1 for D (6 bases). The CDR3 spans 15 residues. CDR1 is MNHEY, CDR2 SMNVEV, per germline (reference sequence). CDR3 DNA: TGTGCCAGCGGTTTTGGACAGAGCAGAAACTATGGCTACACCTTC. Translation gives CASGFGQSRNYGYTF.

The genes are TRBV5-1 and TRBJ2-2, with 8 bases lining up with TRBD2. CDR1 is SGHRS, CDR2 YFSETQ, per germline. The CDR3 is 17 residues long. V was pared by 4 bases and J by 4 bases, with 12 bases of the junction left unmatched. The CDR3 sequence: CASSLNVGGASTGELFF. The CDR3 DNA is TGCGCCAGCAGCCTCAACGTCGGGGGGGCGAGCACCGGGGAGCTGTTTTTT.

The chain has TRBV24-1 and TRBJ1-4, with D tentatively TRBD1 (5 bases). The CDR3 covers 15 residues. Trimming removed 9 bases from V and 8 bases from J, with 21 bases in between. Germline CDR1 and CDR2: KGHDR and SFDVKD. The CDR3 region has the DNA TGTGCCACCGACTATCCAAGGGGCGCCGAGGAAAAACTGTTTTTT. Its translation: CATDYPRGAEEKLFF.

This clonotype has just a few counts. This chain joins TRBV18 and TRBJ2-7; 10 bases are a match to TRBD2. Germline CDR1 is KGHSH and CDR2 is LQKENI. The J segment lost 6 bases and the V segment lost 2 bases, leaving 13 bases of the junction unmatched. The length of the CDR3 is 17 residues. CDR3 in DNA: TGTGCCAGCTCACCAAGCCTAGCGGGAGAGGGAGCGGGCGAGCAGTACTTC. It codes for CASSPSLAGEGAGEQYF.

V and J are TRBV20-1 and TRBJ2-1, with 8 bases matching TRBD1. This CDR3 contains 20 residues. Germline values: CDR1 DFQATT, CDR2 SNEGSKA (reference sequence). With V trimmed by 6 bases and J by 1 base, 23 bases remained unmatched. In DNA form, the CDR3 reads TGCAGTGCCCCGACGTTGCGCGGACAGGGTGATGGTGTGTCCTACAATGAGCAGTTCTTC. Translated, it gives CSAPTLRGQGDGVSYNEQFF.

This clonotype was seen only a few times. The chain couples TRBV20-1 to TRBJ2-2; D gene ambiguous. This CDR3 region has 13 residues. Looked up from germline, CDR1 is DFQATT and CDR2 is SNEGSKA (reference sequence). Trimming shortened V by 5 bases and J by 0 bases, and 7 bases separated the two germline ends. This CDR3 is CSAPRTNTGELFF. The DNA for the CDR3 is TGCAGTGCTCCTAGGACGAACACCGGGGAGCTGTTTTTT.

V usage is TRBV14 and J usage is TRBJ2-6; D gene uncertain. V shed 2 bases and J shed 0 bases, with 2 bases lying between them. The CDR3 extends over 14 amino acids. CDR1 and CDR2 (germline): SGHDN, FVKESK. The CDR3 nucleotides read TGTGCCAGCAGCCAAAGCTCTGGGGCCAACGTCCTGACTTTC. This translates into CASSQSSGANVLTF. The full variable domain, with the rest looked up from reference TRBV14 and TRBJ2-6, is EAGVTQFPSHSVIEKGQTVTLRCDPISGHDNLYWYRRVMGKEIKFLLHFVKESKQDESGMPNNRFLAERTGGTYSTLKVQPAELEDSGVYFCASSQSSGANVLTFGAGSRLTVL.

This clonotype was detected a few times. The chain carries TRBV7-6 and TRBJ1-5; D uncertain. Germline-derived CDR1 and CDR2 are SGHVS and FNYEAQ. V was clipped by 0 bases and J by 3 bases, with 9 bases between them. This CDR3 is built from 15 residues. CDR3 nucleotides: TGTGCCAGCAGCTTAGCTCCCTCATTCAATCAGCCCCAGCATTTT. Residues: CASSLAPSFNQPQHF.

This clonotype turned up a few times. The J gene is TRBJ2-3, the V gene TRBV20-1; TRBD2 might be the D (6 bases). V dropped 4 bases and J dropped 1 base, with 21 bases sitting between them. Germline V lookup: CDR1 DFQATT, CDR2 SNEGSKA (reference sequence). The CDR3 spans 17 residues. The CDR3 region is CSAIHALASLGTDTQYF. CDR3 DNA sequence: TGCAGTGCTATCCATGCTCTAGCGTCGTTGGGCACAGATACGCAGTATTTT.

This clonotype showed up just a few times. The chain links TRBV12-3 or TRBV12-4 to TRBJ2-1; 8 bases line up with TRBD2. With 1 base clipped from V and 3 bases from J, the junction kept 5 bases outside the gene matches. The CDR3 has 16 residues. CDR3 protein: CASSLGAGVIYNEQFF. In DNA form, the CDR3 reads TGTGCCAGCAGTTTAGGAGCGGGAGTTATCTACAATGAGCAGTTCTTC.

This clonotype turned up a few times. The chain has TRBV5-1 and TRBJ2-3, with 7 nucleotides matching TRBD2. Trimming at V came to 1 base and at J to 5 bases, leaving 10 bases not matched to a gene. The germline V gene has CDR1 SGHRS and CDR2 YFSETQ. The CDR3 totals 16 residues. CDR3 sequence reads: CASSLTTSVPGDTQYF. CDR3 nucleotides: TGCGCCAGCAGCTTGACCACTAGCGTCCCGGGAGATACGCAGTATTTT.

V gene TRBV7-9 combines with J gene TRBJ1-1; D may be TRBD1 (5 bases). Germline V gives CDR1 SEHNR, CDR2 FQNEAQ (reference sequence). V lost 1 base and J lost 3, with 12 bases in between. CDR3 length: 15 amino acids. In nucleotides, the CDR3 is TGTGCCAGCAGCTTAGGGTGGGGGACGTACACTGAAGCTTTCTTT. Its translation: CASSLGWGTYTEAFF.